The 13 T cell receptor beta chains presented below share a single source sample, sequenced in a study of T cell changes during pregnancy in multiple sclerosis. This table comes from immunoSEQ multiplex PCR, and its TCRdb copy is limited to in-frame clones, with some not included. The data contain approximately 65,000 clones, over 80% of them singletons. The material sequenced was CD4+ T cells from peripheral blood mononuclear cells, taken in the first trimester of pregnancy. These receptors were taken from a female donor with multiple sclerosis, enrolled in a pregnancy study.

The chain employs TRBV2 and TRBJ2-2; D ambiguous. Trimming cost V 1 base and J 6 bases, with 6 bases left between them. Germline V gives CDR1 SNHLY, CDR2 FYNNEI. This CDR3 is 13 amino acids long. CDR3 loop: CASSEGEAGELFF. CDR3 sequence (DNA): TGTGCCAGCAGTGAAGGAGAGGCCGGGGAGCTGTTTTTT.

The chain combines TRBV9 with TRBJ2-3; TRBD2 agrees at 12 bases. CDR1 is SGDLS, CDR2 YYNGEE, per germline. This CDR3 is 18 amino acids long. The V gene end was trimmed by 1 base and the J gene end by 2 bases; junction bases not matched to a gene: 8. Written as DNA, the CDR3 is TGTGCCAGCAGCGTACTAGCGGGGGGGCCTGGTACCACAGATACGCAGTATTTT. Protein: CASSVLAGGPGTTDTQYF.

This chain uses TRBV6-6 with TRBJ1-5; 8 bases are shared with TRBD1. The length of the CDR3 is 14 residues. V shed 6 bases and J 2 bases; nucleotides not matched to a gene: 3. Germline values: CDR1 MNHNY, CDR2 SVGAGI (reference sequence). This CDR3 is CASSPTGGNQPQHF. In DNA form, the CDR3 reads TGTGCCAGCAGCCCGACAGGGGGCAATCAGCCCCAGCATTTT.

The rearrangement joins TRBV4-3 to TRBJ1-2; 12 bases map to TRBD1. The trim removed 4 bases at V and 4 bases at J, leaving 7 bases unmatched. CDR1 LGHNA and CDR2 YSLEER come from the germline V gene. There are 16 residues in the CDR3. The DNA for the CDR3 is TGCGCCAGCAGCCCAGGGGGACAGGGGGCCTTCTATGGCTACACCTTC. Protein product: CASSPGGQGAFYGYTF.

The J gene is TRBJ1-1, the V gene TRBV5-5; possibly TRBD1 for D (5 bases). The germline V gene has CDR1 SGHKS and CDR2 YYEKEE (reference sequence). The germline V and J ends were trimmed by 5 bases and 5 bases, with 16 bases remaining between them. This CDR3 spans 14 amino acids. In DNA, the CDR3 is TGTGCCAGCAGGTGGGACCCGGAGGGGACTGAAGCTTTCTTT. This encodes CASRWDPEGTEAFF.

The chain recombines TRBV7-3 with TRBJ2-3; 12 bases align to TRBD2. V trimming: 5 bases; J trimming: 7 bases; junction bases outside the gene matches: 10. This CDR3 is built from 16 residues. Germline V CDR1 and CDR2: SGHTA, FQGTGA. This chain's CDR3 is CASSLSPSGGAYTQYF. CDR3 bases: TGTGCCAGCAGCCTCTCCCCTAGCGGGGGGGCATATACGCAGTATTTT.

This clone was observed a few times. The V gene is TRBV7-2, the J gene TRBJ1-5, with D tentatively TRBD1 (5 bases). The CDR3 consists of 16 residues. CDR1 and CDR2 (germline): SGHTA, FQGNSA. Trimming left V 6 bases short and J 0 bases short, with 15 bases between. The CDR3 DNA is TGTGCCAGCAGGGACGGACAAATCTATAGCAATCAGCCCCAGCATTTT. Its protein is CASRDGQIYSNQPQHF.

V gene TRBV29-1 combines with J gene TRBJ2-5, with TRBD1 matching 7 bases. Trimming took 1 base from V and 5 from J; bases not matched to a gene: 10. The CDR3 extends over 15 amino acids. From germline, CDR1 is SQVTM and CDR2 ANQGSEA. CDR3 residues: CSVEVSASTGETQYF. The CDR3 nucleotides read TGCAGCGTTGAAGTTAGCGCTTCGACAGGGGAGACCCAGTACTTC.

This chain connects TRBV7-6 to TRBJ2-3, with D perhaps matching TRBD1 (6 bases). This CDR3 is 17 amino acids long. Per germline, CDR1 SGHVS and CDR2 FNYEAQ. V lost 3 bases, J lost 5 bases, and 21 bases lay in between. The CDR3 spells CASSFSPQGRRIDTQYF. DNA of the CDR3: TGTGCCAGCAGCTTCAGCCCACAGGGAAGAAGGATAGATACGCAGTATTTT.

Written as DNA, the CDR3 is TGTGCCAGCAGTTCCAGACGTCATCGACAGGGGCGTGAGGGCTACACCTTC. Encoded protein: CASSSRRHRQGREGYTF. The rearrangement joins TRBV11-2 to TRBJ1-2; 8 bases fit TRBD1. Looked up from germline, CDR1 is SGHAT and CDR2 is FQNNGV. V trimming: 6 bases; J trimming: 8 bases; junction bases outside the gene matches: 20. The CDR3 has 17 residues.

This clone has only a few counts. The V call is TRBV29-1, the J call TRBJ1-1; no firm D call. Germline CDR1 reads SQVTM; CDR2 reads ANQGSEA. Trimming shortened V by 7 bases and J by 0 bases, and 9 bases separated the two germline ends. The CDR3 covers 12 residues. The CDR3 spells CSALPMNTEAFF. CDR3 nucleotide sequence: TGCAGCGCTCTGCCTATGAACACTGAAGCTTTCTTT.

The chain carries TRBV6-1 and TRBJ2-1, with 10 bases fitting TRBD2. The CDR3 has 15 amino acids. Looked up from germline, CDR1 is MNHNS and CDR2 is SASEGT. J was trimmed by 2 bases and V by 7 bases; bases with no gene match: 5. CDR3 coding DNA: TGTGCCAGCATACCACTAGCGGGGCCCTACAATGAGCAGTTCTTC. Protein sequence: CASIPLAGPYNEQFF.

The rearrangement joins TRBV9 to TRBJ2-3; 8 nucleotides align to TRBD1. The germline V gene has CDR1 SGDLS and CDR2 YYNGEE. The CDR3 is 16 amino acids. The junction had 6 bases not matched to a gene; V was cut back by 0 bases and J by 3 bases. The CDR3: CASSVGDRGLTDTQYF. The DNA for the CDR3 is TGTGCCAGCAGCGTAGGCGACAGGGGTTTGACAGATACGCAGTATTTT.